Sequencing of this T cell receptor beta chain was carried out in a study of blood T cell repertoires in COVID-19. Turning to the study itself: Researchers got acute and convalescent COVID-19 samples from the United States, Italy and Spain.

The V gene's germline CDR1 is SNHLY and CDR2 FYNNEI. This CDR3 region has 16 residues. Trimming pared 5 bases from V and 2 bases from J, leaving 15 bases between. This table comes from immunoSEQ multiplex PCR, and its TCRdb copy is limited to in-frame clones, with some not included. The sample has 200,000 to 250,000 clones; around nine tenths are singletons. The chain is built from TRBV2 and TRBJ2-2; no clear D. Sequencing was performed on PBMCs or T cells enriched from blood (not recorded which). This clonotype was sampled from a woman aged 30 to 39 who had been exposed to COVID-19. The CDR3 bases are TGTGCCAGCAGTCTCTATGATAGTCCCAACACCGGGGAGCTGTTTTTT. Translated: CASSLYDSPNTGELFF.